This TCR beta chain appears in the sequencing data of a study of blood T cell repertoires in COVID-19. About the study: COVID-19 samples collected from the United States, Italy and Spain covered acute and convalescent phases. PBMCs, B-cell-depleted T cells, or T cells were the source of the cDNA or gDNA that made up the material.

The CDR3 consists of 12 residues. The V end was cut by 9 bases, the J end by 13 bases, with 16 bases between. Germline V gives CDR1 SNHLY, CDR2 FYNNEI. Sequencing was performed with immunoSEQ multiplex PCR; in TCRdb, only in-frame clones are kept and a portion is missing. Among approximately 300,000 clones, roughly 85% were seen once, and the ten largest hold around 6%. Resolution of symptoms, clearance, or two negative PCRs was present in recovered Cohort 3 donors. The J gene is TRBJ1-6, the V gene TRBV2; no definite D call. Sequences were obtained from PBMCs or T cells enriched from blood (not recorded which). The clonotype comes from a woman in her twenties or thirties who had recovered from COVID-19. The DNA for the CDR3 is TGTGCCAGATCATCTGAGGTGTCTCCCCTCCACTTT. Translated, it gives CARSSEVSPLHF.